This is a list of T cell receptor beta chains from one sample in a study of blood T cell repertoires in COVID-19. Only in-frame clones appear in the TCRdb table, and some are missing; sequencing was by immunoSEQ multiplex PCR. The profile shows over 30,000 clones, under 90% of them singletons. The specimen was peripheral blood. These receptors all stem from a man aged 65 to 79 with acute or convalescent COVID-19. The CDR3 runs from the conserved cysteine through the conserved F or W. D genes are given only for firm matches. The size of a clone is reported for some rows only, either as once, few or many, or as a class for expanded clones.

D	V	size	J	DNA	CDR3
-	TRBV29-1	-	TRBJ1-5	TGCAGCGTCGCCACAGGGCACGGGCAGCCCCAGCATTTT	CSVATGHGQPQHF
-	TRBV5-8	-	TRBJ2-1	TGTGCCAGTGCACTAGCTTCGTCCTACAATGAGCAGTTCTTC	CASALASSYNEQFF
TRBD1	TRBV7-9	once	TRBJ1-2	TGTGCCAGCAGCTTCTCCGGGGTCGACAGGGCAACCTTC	CASSFSGVDRATF
-	TRBV15	-	TRBJ2-5	TGTGCCACCAGCAGAGGCGGAGGAGAGACCCAGTACTTC	CATSRGGGETQYF
-	TRBV3-1/TRBV3-2	-	TRBJ2-2	TGTGCCAGCAGCCAATCGGGACGTCGAGGGGGTTTCACCGGGGAGCTGTTTTTT	CASSQSGRRGGFTGELFF
-	TRBV12-3/TRBV12-4	-	TRBJ2-7	TGTGCCAGCAGTTTCGTGGGGCTAGGCGAGCAGTACTTC	CASSFVGLGEQYF
-	TRBV6-6	once	TRBJ1-3	TGTGCCAGCAGTTACGGGGGGGTTTCTGGAAACACCATATATTTT	CASSYGGVSGNTIYF
TRBD1	TRBV6-5	-	TRBJ2-7	TGTGCCAGCAGGGCCGGGACAGGGAATCGCTACGAGCAGTACTTC	CASRAGTGNRYEQYF
TRBD2	TRBV27	-	TRBJ2-2	TGTGCCAGCAGAGTAGCGGGGGGCACCGGGGAGCTGTTTTTT	CASRVAGGTGELFF
-	TRBV21-1	-	TRBJ2-7	TGTGCCAGCAGAACAAAGGAGGAGGGGCCCTACGAGCAGTACTTC	CASRTKEEGPYEQYF
-	TRBV6-5	-	TRBJ1-1	TGTGCCAGCAGTTACGGAGGAGGGGCGAACACTGAAGCTTTCTTT	CASSYGGGANTEAFF
-	TRBV6-2/TRBV6-3	-	TRBJ2-4	TGTGCCAGCAGTTCCAGGGGGGCAGTAAACATTCAGTACTTC	CASSSRGAVNIQYF
TRBD1	TRBV18	few	TRBJ1-6	TGTGCCAGCTCATCGACGGCACCGGGACAGGGGGGGTCACCCCTCCACTTT	CASSSTAPGQGGSPLHF
-	TRBV28	-	TRBJ1-2	TGTGCCAGCAGTTCACAGGGTCTGCGGGGCTACACCTTC	CASSSQGLRGYTF
TRBD1	TRBV7-9	-	TRBJ2-4	TGTGCCAGCAGCCTCGACAGGACAGGGGAGTACTTC	CASSLDRTGEYF
TRBD2	TRBV5-1	-	TRBJ2-2	TGCGCCAGCAGCTTGCCAGCGGGAGGCACCGGGGAGCTGTTTTTT	CASSLPAGGTGELFF
TRBD2	TRBV2	-	TRBJ2-3	TGTGCCAGCAGGAGGGAGGGGCTCACAGATACGCAGTATTTT	CASRREGLTDTQYF
TRBD2	TRBV4-2	-	TRBJ2-2	TGTGCCAGCAGCCAAGCGGGACTAAACACCGGGGAGCTGTTTTTT	CASSQAGLNTGELFF
-	TRBV27	-	TRBJ2-3	TGTGCCAGCAGTGCAGGGGACGCACGCACAGATACGCAGTATTTT	CASSAGDARTDTQYF
-	TRBV7-2	-	TRBJ1-1	TGTGCCAGCAGCCCCATGGGGGGTTTTACTGAAGCTTTCTTT	CASSPMGGFTEAFF
TRBD1	TRBV6-4	-	TRBJ1-2	TGTGCCAGCAGCGAACGACAGGGCTATGGCTACACCTTC	CASSERQGYGYTF
TRBD2	TRBV6-2/TRBV6-3	-	TRBJ2-3	TGTGCCAGCAGTTACTCGAACTTTCCTAGCGGGAGAACAGATACGCAGTATTTT	CASSYSNFPSGRTDTQYF
-	TRBV19	-	TRBJ1-5	TGTGCCAGTAGTCTTCGAGGACAGAGCAATCAGCCCCAGCATTTT	CASSLRGQSNQPQHF
-	TRBV9	-	TRBJ2-5	TGTGCCAGCAGCGTAGCTACGGAGACCCAGTACTTC	CASSVATETQYF
TRBD1	TRBV7-2	-	TRBJ1-4	TGTGCCAGCAGCCTCGACAGGGTTAATGAAAAACTGTTTTTT	CASSLDRVNEKLFF
TRBD2	TRBV19	-	TRBJ2-5	TGTGCCAGTATCTCGGAGCGGGAGGGCCAAGAGACCCAGTACTTC	CASISEREGQETQYF
TRBD1	TRBV12-5	-	TRBJ2-7	TGTGCTAGTGGTTTGAGTGGGACAGGTAGGCAGTACTTC	CASGLSGTGRQYF
-	TRBV7-2	-	TRBJ1-3	TGTGCCAGCAGCCGACAGATTGGAAACACCATATATTTT	CASSRQIGNTIYF
TRBD1	TRBV7-6	few	TRBJ1-5	TGTGCCAGCAGCCTCGGGGCCGGGACAGCGAATCAGCCCCAGCATTTT	CASSLGAGTANQPQHF
-	TRBV6-6	once	TRBJ2-7	TGTGCCAGCAGTTACTCTGCTAGATCGGAAGAGCAGTACTTC	CASSYSARSEEQYF
TRBD1	TRBV5-1	-	TRBJ1-6	TGCGCCAGCAGCTCCGGACAGGGGGGTAATTCACCCCTCCACTTT	CASSSGQGGNSPLHF
-	TRBV7-8	-	TRBJ2-7	TGTGCCAGCGCCGGGGACTCCCCCTACGAGCAGTACTTC	CASAGDSPYEQYF
-	TRBV28	-	TRBJ1-5	TGTGCCAGCAACCAGATCAGGGTAAACTCACGGCAGCCCCAGCATTTT	CASNQIRVNSRQPQHF
TRBD2	TRBV2	-	TRBJ2-5	TGTGCCAGCAGTACTAGCGGGAGAGCGGGGACCCAGTACTTC	CASSTSGRAGTQYF
TRBD1	TRBV10-3	-	TRBJ2-3	TGTGCCATCAGTGATCGGGCAATAAAGGGACAGTCTAGCACAGATACGCAGTATTTT	CAISDRAIKGQSSTDTQYF
-	TRBV6-1	-	TRBJ2-1	TGTGCCAGCAGTGAAGTACAGGGCAATGAGCAGTTCTTC	CASSEVQGNEQFF
TRBD2	TRBV6-5	-	TRBJ2-1	TGTGCCAGCAGAGGACTAGCGGGAGGGCATGAGCAGTTCTTC	CASRGLAGGHEQFF
-	TRBV5-1	-	TRBJ2-7	TGCGCCAGCAGCTTTGCGGACTCCAGCTCCTACGAGCAGTACTTC	CASSFADSSSYEQYF
TRBD2	TRBV5-1	once	TRBJ2-1	TGCGCCAGCAGCCTTCCTAGCGGGATGGGAAATGAGCAGTTCTTC	CASSLPSGMGNEQFF
TRBD1	TRBV3-1/TRBV3-2	-	TRBJ2-6	TGTGCCAGCAGCCAAGAAACAGGGGTTGGTGGGGCCAACGTCCTGACTTTC	CASSQETGVGGANVLTF
TRBD1	TRBV5-1	-	TRBJ1-2	TGCGCCAGCAGCCCCGGGACAGGGGGCTTTGGCTACACCTTC	CASSPGTGGFGYTF
TRBD1	TRBV5-1	-	TRBJ2-1	TGCGCCAGCAGCTTGGCGACAGGGATCTACAATGAGCAGTTCTTC	CASSLATGIYNEQFF
-	TRBV6-5	-	TRBJ2-5	TGTGCCAGCAGTCCTACAAGGGAGGAGACCCAGTACTTC	CASSPTREETQYF
TRBD2	TRBV28	-	TRBJ2-2	TGTGCCAGCAGTTCGCCCGGGACTAGCGTGAACGGGGAGCTGTTTTTT	CASSSPGTSVNGELFF
TRBD2	TRBV7-9	-	TRBJ2-2	TGTGCCAGCAGCTGGGGACTAGCGCGGACCGGGGAGCTGTTTTTT	CASSWGLARTGELFF
-	TRBV4-3	-	TRBJ1-1	TGCGCCAGCAGCCAAGATGTTCCAGGGGTGTTCACTGAAGCTTTCTTT	CASSQDVPGVFTEAFF
TRBD2	TRBV5-8	-	TRBJ2-3	TGTGCCAGCAGCTTGGAAGGGACTAGCGGCACAGATACGCAGTATTTT	CASSLEGTSGTDTQYF
-	TRBV9	medium-sized	TRBJ2-5	TGTGCCCCCAGCGGAGGGGGGGGGCCCCAAGAGACCCAGTACTTC	CAPSGGGGPQETQYF
TRBD2	TRBV7-2	-	TRBJ2-1	TGTGCCAGCAGCCCCCTAGCGGGATCCTACAATGAGCAGTTCTTC	CASSPLAGSYNEQFF
TRBD2	TRBV12-3/TRBV12-4	few	TRBJ2-5	TGTGCCAGCAGGAACGCCGGGGGGGAGACCCAGTACTTC	CASRNAGGETQYF
TRBD1	TRBV28	-	TRBJ1-6	TGTGCCAGCAGTGTGTTAGGGGGCGCGTCTCCAAGGTCACCCCTCCACTTT	CASSVLGGASPRSPLHF
TRBD1	TRBV19	-	TRBJ2-7	TGTGCCAGTAGATCACAGGGGCACGAGCAGTACTTC	CASRSQGHEQYF
TRBD2	TRBV7-9	-	TRBJ2-1	TGTGCCAGCAGCTCCTGGACTAGCGGGAGTAAGGTCTCCTACAATGAGCAGTTCTTC	CASSSWTSGSKVSYNEQFF
TRBD1	TRBV24-1	-	TRBJ2-5	TGTGCCACCAGTGATGGACAGGTGGACCAAGAGACCCAGTACTTC	CATSDGQVDQETQYF
TRBD2	TRBV9	few	TRBJ2-5	TGTCCCACCAGCGGCGGGGGGGGGCCCCAAGAGACCCAGTACTTC	CPTSGGGGPQETQYF
TRBD1	TRBV6-2/TRBV6-3	few	TRBJ1-5	TGTGCCAGCAGTTACGACGGACAGGGAGGCAATCAGCCCCAGCATTTT	CASSYDGQGGNQPQHF